Presented here are 24 T cell receptor beta chains from one specimen sequenced in a study of identifying expanded T cells in peripheral blood (dated by TCRdb to the late 2010s). The receptor library was made with the immunoSEQ multiplex PCR assay. TCRdb obtained this table from immuneACCESS and retained in-frame rearrangements with V and J assigned. These tables miss some clones; where compared with another copy, unresolved V genes account for less than half of the shortfall, and the remainder is unexplained. This sample has approximately 130,000 clones in its table, and less than 90% of those were observed once. Approximately 8% of the sample goes to the ten largest clones. The specimen sequenced was blood. These receptors were collected from a person aged 18 to 70 in good health.

CDR3 bases: TGTGCCAGCAGTGATACTAGCGGGAGGGCCTACGGGGAGCTGTTTTTT. Translating it yields CASSDTSGRAYGELFF. This rearrangement joins TRBV2 to TRBJ2-2, with 13 bases that match TRBD2. Trimming cost V 3 bases and J 7 bases; bases outside gene matches: 5. Germline V CDR1 and CDR2: SNHLY, FYNNEI. The CDR3 contains 16 residues. Complete variable domain (other parts from reference TRBV2 and TRBJ2-2): EPEVTQTPSHQVTQMGQEVILRCVPISNHLYFYWYRQILGQKVEFLVSFYNNEISEKSEIFDDQFSVERPDGSNFTLKIRSTKLEDSAMYFCASSDTSGRAYGELFFGEGSRLTVL.

The chain uses TRBV28 and TRBJ1-2; D unresolved. V dropped 7 bases and J dropped 2 bases, with 11 bases sitting between them. CDR1 and CDR2 from the germline V gene are MDHEN and SYDVKM. CDR3 length equals 13 residues. CDR3 in amino acids: CASTEDANYGYTF. For the CDR3, the DNA is TGTGCCAGCACCGAGGACGCAAACTATGGCTACACCTTC.

The chain links TRBV7-9 to TRBJ1-4; D is unclear. Germline CDR1 reads SEHNR; CDR2 reads FQNEAQ (reference sequence). The V gene lost 6 bases and the J gene lost 7 bases, with 9 bases spanning the gap. This CDR3 is built from 12 residues. CDR3 sequence: CASSSLGEKLFF. DNA for the CDR3: TGTGCCAGCAGTTCTCTTGGTGAAAAACTGTTTTTT.

The rearrangement joins TRBV6-1 to TRBJ2-3, with 10 bases identical to TRBD1. CDR3 size: 13 residues. Germline-derived CDR1 and CDR2 are MNHNS and SASEGT. Trimming cost V 7 bases and J 5 bases; bases outside gene matches: 3. The CDR3 DNA reads as TGTGCCAGCATTGGGACAGGGGTAGATACGCAGTATTTT. Its protein product is CASIGTGVDTQYF.

The chain combines TRBV19 with TRBJ1-1; D uncertain. V lost 5 bases to trimming and J lost 2 bases, with 6 bases between them. The CDR3 is made up of 12 amino acids. Germline CDR1 reads LNHDA; CDR2 reads SQIVND (reference sequence). In nucleotides, the CDR3 is TGTGCCAGTAGTGGCTTTAACACTGAAGCTTTCTTT. It encodes CASSGFNTEAFF.

This rearrangement joins TRBV5-1 to TRBJ1-5, with D perhaps matching TRBD1 (5 bases). Germline V gene data show CDR1 as SGHRS and CDR2 as YFSETQ. The CDR3 sequence is 15 residues long. Trimming pared 5 bases from V and 3 bases from J, leaving 15 bases between. In DNA, the CDR3 is TGCGCCAGCAGTTGGGACGGGGCATACAATCAGCCCCAGCATTTT. Translation: CASSWDGAYNQPQHF.

V is TRBV2 and J is TRBJ1-3, with D possibly matching TRBD1 (5 bases). This CDR3 contains 13 residues. V gave up 2 bases and J gave up 7 bases, with 9 bases separating them. CDR1 and CDR2 from the germline V gene are SNHLY and FYNNEI. The CDR3 nucleotides are TGTGCCAGCAGTGAAACAGGCTTCAACACCATATATTTT. Translation: CASSETGFNTIYF.

DNA for the CDR3: TGTGCCAGCAGTGTGAGCAGAGACTACGAGCAGTACTTC. Translating gives CASSVSRDYEQYF. The V call is TRBV2, the J call TRBJ2-7; D is undetermined. The V end lost 4 bases, the J end lost 3 bases, and 10 bases lay between the germline ends. The CDR3 is 13 residues long. Germline V gene lookup returns CDR1 SNHLY and CDR2 FYNNEI.

The chain is built from TRBV18 and TRBJ1-5; TRBD1 might be the D (5 bases). CDR1 is KGHSH and CDR2 is LQKENI in the germline V gene. V dropped 0 bases and J dropped 0 bases, with 15 bases sitting between them. The CDR3 runs 18 residues. The CDR3 nucleotides read TGTGCCAGCTCACCACCGCTTTGGGGGGGGGATAGCAATCAGCCCCAGCATTTT. Amino acid sequence: CASSPPLWGGDSNQPQHF.

This clone was found a few times. The chain carries TRBV6-1 and TRBJ1-6; the D gene is possibly TRBD1 (5 bases). Looked up from germline, CDR1 is MNHNS and CDR2 is SASEGT. V was trimmed by 4 bases and J by 10 bases, leaving 17 bases between them. This CDR3 has 15 residues. The CDR3 DNA reads TGTGCCAGCAGTGGGCAGGGTTTTCGTGGATCACCCCTCCACTTT. Amino acids: CASSGQGFRGSPLHF.

The chain has TRBV18 and TRBJ2-3; unclear D gene. The CDR3 extends over 14 amino acids. The V and J ends lost 3 bases and 0 bases respectively, with 7 bases between them. From germline, CDR1 is KGHSH and CDR2 LQKENI. CDR3 sequence reads: CASSPGSSTDTQYF. The CDR3 nucleotides are TGTGCCAGCTCACCGGGATCTAGCACAGATACGCAGTATTTT.

The chain carries TRBV11-3 and TRBJ2-7; 7 positions agree with TRBD1. The V gene end was trimmed by 5 bases and the J gene end by 0 bases; junction bases not matched to a gene: 4. The CDR3 sequence is 14 residues long. Looked up from germline, CDR1 is SGHNT and CDR2 is YENEEA. Here the CDR3 reads CASSRQGSSYEQYF. Here the CDR3 DNA reads TGTGCCAGCAGCCGACAGGGAAGCTCCTACGAGCAGTACTTC. The full variable domain, completed using reference TRBV11-3 and TRBJ2-7, is EAGVVQSPRYKIIEKKQPVAFWCNPISGHNTLYWYLQNLGQGPELLIRYENEEAVDDSQLPKDRFSAERLKGVDSTLKIQPAELGDSAVYLCASSRQGSSYEQYFGPGTRLTVT.

The gene calls are TRBV19 and TRBJ1-1; perhaps TRBD1 as D (6 bases). The CDR3 is 15 residues long. Trimming cost V 3 bases and J 2 bases, with 13 bases left between them. The germline gives CDR1 LNHDA, CDR2 SQIVND (reference sequence). DNA for the CDR3: TGTGCCAGTAGTATTACGGGGGGCCTTAACACTGAAGCTTTCTTT. It specifies CASSITGGLNTEAFF.

The chain's CDR3 is CAWTGGASQPQHF. CDR3 DNA: TGTGCCTGGACAGGGGGCGCAAGTCAGCCCCAGCATTTT. The rearrangement joins TRBV30 to TRBJ1-5; 8 bases match TRBD1. Germline CDR1 reads GTSNPN; CDR2 reads SVGIG (reference sequence). The CDR3 is made up of 13 amino acids. The trim removed 4 bases at V and 6 bases at J, leaving 5 bases unmatched.

This clone has just one count. The chain has TRBV7-3 and TRBJ2-3; 7 positions agree with TRBD2. V shed 3 bases and J 6 bases; nucleotides not matched to a gene: 3. CDR3 length: 13 residues. Germline CDR1 and CDR2: SGHTA and FQGTGA. Here the CDR3 DNA reads TGTGCCAGCAGCTTTGAGCGGGATGATACGCAGTATTTT. Protein sequence: CASSFERDDTQYF.

V usage is TRBV14 and J usage is TRBJ2-2; D is possibly TRBD1 or TRBD2 (5 bases each). Trimming took 5 bases from V and 4 from J, leaving 20 bases between them. CDR1 SGHDN and CDR2 FVKESK come from the germline V gene. The CDR3 is 17 residues long. As DNA, the CDR3 is TGTGCCAGCAGCAAACAACAAATAGCAGGGAGCACCGGGGAGCTGTTTTTT. Translation gives CASSKQQIAGSTGELFF.

The CDR3 is CASSVGREGSGSSADTQYF. CDR3 DNA: TGTGCCAGCAGCGTAGGACGGGAAGGTAGCGGGTCATCGGCAGATACGCAGTATTTT. The chain recombines TRBV9 with TRBJ2-3; 7 nucleotides match TRBD2. The V gene end was trimmed by 0 bases and the J gene end by 4 bases; junction bases not matched to a gene: 17. The CDR3 has 19 amino acids. Germline CDR1 and CDR2: SGDLS and YYNGEE.

The chain combines TRBV6-5 with TRBJ2-7; D not resolved. The CDR3 totals 14 residues. Trimming took off 5 bases at V and 0 bases at J, with 11 bases between the two ends. CDR1 is MNHEY and CDR2 is SVGAGI in the germline V gene. The CDR3 region has the DNA TGTGCCAGCAGTCCTCGCAGGTTCTCCTACGAGCAGTACTTC. Translation gives CASSPRRFSYEQYF.

The rearrangement links TRBV5-5 to TRBJ2-2; weak D call: TRBD1 (6 bases). The CDR3 is 15 residues long. CDR1 and CDR2 (germline): SGHKS, YYEKEE (reference sequence). V lost 0 bases and J lost 1, with 7 bases in between. Written as DNA, the CDR3 is TGTGCCAGCAGCTTGGAACAGGGGAACACCGGGGAGCTGTTTTTT. This translates into CASSLEQGNTGELFF.

This clone was counted a single time. The chain links TRBV7-3 to TRBJ2-5; the D is unclear. In germline, CDR1 is SGHTA, CDR2 FQGTGA. The CDR3 is made up of 15 amino acids. V lost 2 bases, J lost 0 bases, and 10 bases lay in between. CDR3 sequence: CASSLQPGHQETQYF. CDR3 nucleotides: TGTGCCAGCAGCTTACAGCCCGGGCACCAAGAGACCCAGTACTTC.

This clone was observed a single time. The rearrangement uses TRBV7-2 and TRBJ2-1; D unresolved. V lost 5 bases, J lost 5 bases, and 7 bases lay in between. Germline V gives CDR1 SGHTA, CDR2 FQGNSA. The CDR3 is 12 residues long. CDR3 sequence (DNA): TGTGCCAGCAGCGACCAGCACAATGAGCAGTTCTTC. Its translation is CASSDQHNEQFF. The full variable domain, with the rest looked up from reference TRBV7-2 and TRBJ2-1, is GAGVSQSPSNKVTEKGKDVELRCDPISGHTALYWYRQSLGQGLEFLIYFQGNSAPDKSGLPSDRFSAERTGGSVSTLTIQRTQQEDSAVYLCASSDQHNEQFFGPGTRLTVL.

The chain joins TRBV5-1 to TRBJ2-7, with unresolved D. Germline-derived CDR1 and CDR2 are SGHRS and YFSETQ. The ends were cut back, 4 bases at V and 1 base at J, with 18 bases in the middle. This CDR3 spans 16 amino acids. CDR3 region: CASSPPPPQESYEQYF. The DNA for the CDR3 is TGCGCCAGCAGCCCCCCGCCCCCTCAAGAATCCTACGAGCAGTACTTC. The full variable domain, with the rest looked up from reference TRBV5-1 and TRBJ2-7, is KAGVTQTPRYLIKTRGQQVTLSCSPISGHRSVSWYQQTPGQGLQFLFEYFSETQRNKGNFPGRFSGRQFSNSRSEMNVSTLELGDSALYLCASSPPPPQESYEQYFGPGTRLTVT.

The CDR3, as DNA: TGCGCCAGCAGCCAAGAGTCGTTTCCGGGGGAGACCCAGTACTTC. Translating it yields CASSQESFPGETQYF. This chain links TRBV4-1 with TRBJ2-5, with D possibly TRBD2 on 5 matching bases. This CDR3 is 15 amino acids long. The germline CDR1 and CDR2 sequences are MGHRA and YSYEKL. With 0 bases removed from V and 5 bases from J, the gap between germline ends came to 13 bases.

V and J are TRBV6-5 and TRBJ2-2; D perhaps matches TRBD2 (5 bases). V gave up 0 bases and J gave up 3 bases, with 11 bases separating them. CDR3 size: 16 residues. Germline V gene sequence: CDR1 MNHEY, CDR2 SVGAGI. CDR3 nucleotide sequence: TGTGCCAGCAGTTACTCGTGGCGGGTGGACACCGGGGAGCTGTTTTTT. Its protein product is CASSYSWRVDTGELFF.